Below, one T cell receptor beta chain is given with its context. The antigen is unknown. A single record per CDR3 protein comes from TCRdb applying MiXCR to the reads. The table lists 650,000 to 850,000 distinct CDR3 sequences, about 27% of them singletons. Germline V CDR1 and CDR2: LNHDA, SQIVND (reference sequence). This CDR3 contains 12 residues. V lost 11 bases and J 6 bases, leaving 16 bases between the germline ends. The source of the sample is a study of T cell repertoires in cytomegalovirus infection. This chain links TRBV19 with TRBJ1-2, with D hard to call. The sequencing here drew on cultured CD8+ T cells from PBMCs, taken from culture after CMV antigen stimulation. This clonotype was obtained from a human donor in good health (CMV status not recorded). Some clones in this sample may be carry-over from other donors' samples. CDR3 coding DNA: TGTGCCTCCCTCGCGGGGTCGCATGGCTACACCTTC. Translating it yields CASLAGSHGYTF.